The present T cell receptor beta chain was sequenced within a study of lymphopenia after photon versus proton radiotherapy. Using immunoSEQ multiplex PCR, the repertoire was profiled, and TCRdb retains in-frame clones only, with some absent. The sample shows approximately 23,000 clones, approximately 90% of them seen only once. Turning to this clone: Its antigen remains unknown.

The CDR3 extends over 13 amino acids. The V and J ends lost 4 bases and 2 bases, in that order; junction bases with no gene match: 1. The germline CDR1 and CDR2 sequences are SQVTM and ANQGSEA. Study-wide results and caveats: A bigger post-nadir fall in TCR diversity correlated inversely with survival time in deceased patients.

Sequenced here: peripheral blood, sampled from a patient treated with proton-based radiotherapy. The source of this sequence is a man older than 75 with esophageal cancer. The rearrangement uses TRBV29-1 and TRBJ1-3, with 8 bases matching TRBD1. CDR3 amino acids: CSVGTGPGNTIYF. In DNA form, the CDR3 reads TGCAGCGTTGGGACAGGGCCTGGAAACACCATATATTTT.